The clone carrying this T cell receptor (beta chain) was found once. Antigen: not known. Generated by immunoSEQ multiplex PCR, the TCRdb table keeps only in-frame clones and is missing some. The table records a few hundred thousand clones, roughly 88% of them present only once. This entry is derived from a study of cytomegalovirus exposure and HLA in healthy donors. Study background: In a later analysis, it was reported that the 120 validation repertoires had been produced on the same platform as the roughly 700 repertoires belonging to the first cohort. Study results and caveats: Investigators reported fewer than 200 TCR beta chains as tied to cytomegalovirus. That first-cohort TCR clusters tended to co-occur in the 130 or so validation repertoires was found in a later analysis.

The donors were members of the roughly 120-subject validation cohort (separate from the roughly 670-subject first cohort). The sample comprised PBMCs. The sequence was collected from a woman aged 30 to 39 in good health and CMV-seropositive.

The CDR3 DNA sequence: TGTGCCAGCAAGCAGGCCGGGCAGAACACTGAAGCTTTCTTT. Protein product: CASKQAGQNTEAFF. This sequence joins TRBV6-5 and TRBJ1-1; D not resolved. Between the trimmed V and J ends, which lost 7 bases and 1 base, there was a span of 13 bases. Germline CDR1 reads MNHEY; CDR2 reads SVGAGI. The CDR3 has 14 amino acids.